The 26 T cell receptor beta chains below all came from one sample that was sequenced in a study of T-cell memory formation after mild COVID-19 (dated by TCRdb to the early 2020s). The receptor library was made with 5' RACE. The reads were generated on an Illumina NovaSeq 6000. The public reads were reanalyzed by TCRdb: fastp trimming at Q25, MiXCR alignment, in-frame beta chains only. Rows matching on CDR3 protein sequence are summarized as one entry with the most common DNA and genes. The sample table contains around 320,000 distinct CDR3 sequences; only one count was recorded for roughly 21% of them. In total, the top ten clones hold 21% of the sample. Sample: PBMCs or a T cell subset sorted from them (not recorded which). Receptors originate from a man younger than 35 who had mild COVID-19 (a few samples of this study predate the infection). The sample titles of this study are shuffled in the database, so cell type and time point are left out; the donor was told from shared clones.

The V call is TRBV5-8, the J call TRBJ1-1; TRBD1 aligns across 8 bases. Trimming removed 3 bases from V and 3 bases from J; junction bases left unmatched: 4. The CDR3 is 14 amino acids. Germline values: CDR1 SGHTS, CDR2 YDEGEE. CDR3 coding DNA: TGTGCCAGCAGCTACCAGGGGGCGGACACTGAAGCTTTCTTT. As protein: CASSYQGADTEAFF.

The rearrangement joins TRBV4-1 to TRBJ2-7, with D perhaps being TRBD1 or TRBD2 (5 bases each). Germline CDR1 and CDR2: MGHRA and YSYEKL. V dropped 4 bases and J dropped 2 bases, with 12 bases sitting between them. The CDR3 is made up of 14 amino acids. CDR3 coding DNA: TGCGCCAGCAGCCTCAGGGACCGAGCCTACGAGCAGTACGTC. This encodes CASSLRDRAYEQYV.

A few counts support this clonotype. This rearrangement joins TRBV18 to TRBJ2-7; D is uncertain. Germline V gene data show CDR1 as KGHSH and CDR2 as LQKENI. V was trimmed by 3 bases and J by 1 base, leaving 10 bases between them. The CDR3 runs to 14 residues. The CDR3 DNA is TGTGCCAGCTCACCGGATGCCACTTCCTACGAGCAGTACTTC. Translation: CASSPDATSYEQYF.

This clonotype was seen only a few times. The genes are TRBV4-1 and TRBJ2-1, with D tentatively TRBD1 (6 bases). Trimming took off 3 bases at V and 7 bases at J, with 7 bases between the two ends. The V gene's germline CDR1 is MGHRA and CDR2 YSYEKL. This CDR3 comprises 12 residues. The CDR3 nucleotides read TGCGCCAGCAGCCACAGGGGAAATGAGCAGTTCTTC. Translating it yields CASSHRGNEQFF.

This clonotype was counted only a few times. The chain recombines TRBV29-1 with TRBJ2-3, with D maybe TRBD1 (5 bases). CDR1 and CDR2 (germline): SQVTM, ANQGSEA. Trimming left V 3 bases short and J 0 bases short, with 13 bases between. The CDR3 sequence is 15 residues long. DNA of the CDR3: TGCAGCGTTGACAGGGTTTGGGGTAGCACAGATACGCAGTATTTT. Translating it yields CSVDRVWGSTDTQYF.

The J gene is TRBJ1-1, the V gene TRBV5-1; the match to TRBD1 covers 7 bases. Germline V gene lookup returns CDR1 SGHRS and CDR2 YFSETQ. Trimming cost V 3 bases and J 11 bases; bases outside gene matches: 13. The length of the CDR3 is 14 residues. The DNA for the CDR3 is TGCGCCAGCAGCTGGCGACAGGGCCGCCTGGGCGCTTTCTTT. Its translation is CASSWRQGRLGAFF.

The V gene is TRBV5-1, the J gene TRBJ1-6; D might be TRBD1 (5 bases). The CDR3 totals 13 residues. V was trimmed by 5 bases and J by 5 bases, leaving 8 bases between them. Germline V gives CDR1 SGHRS, CDR2 YFSETQ. The CDR3 nucleotides read TGCGCCAGCAGGACAGAAAATAATTCACCCCTCCACTTT. Its translation is CASRTENNSPLHF.

This clonotype has more than one count but fewer than ten. The rearrangement uses TRBV12-3 or TRBV12-4 and TRBJ1-5; 9 bases align to TRBD1. After removal of 4 bases from V and 1 base from J, the junction contained 5 bases not matched to a gene. CDR3 length: 16 residues. The CDR3, as DNA: TGTGCCAGCAGTTCCTCGGGACAGGGAAGCAATCAGCCCCAGCATTTT. This translates into CASSSSGQGSNQPQHF.

The rearrangement links TRBV20-1 to TRBJ2-1, with D perhaps matching TRBD2 (6 bases). The V end lost 2 bases, the J end lost 8 bases, and 16 bases lay between the germline ends. Germline V gene sequence: CDR1 DFQATT, CDR2 SNEGSKA (reference sequence). The length of the CDR3 is 14 residues. CDR3 DNA: TGCAGTGCTAGATCCGGGAGTGGGGTCGATGAGCAGTTCTTC. Protein sequence: CSARSGSGVDEQFF.

In this sample, this clonotype turned up many times. J is TRBJ2-3 and V is TRBV7-3; TRBD1 agrees at 8 bases. V lost 3 bases, J lost 5 bases, and 10 bases stayed unmatched. This CDR3 is 16 amino acids long. Germline V gene data show CDR1 as SGHTA and CDR2 as FQGTGA. Here the CDR3 reads CASSLVGQGERDTQYF. In nucleotides, the CDR3 is TGTGCCAGCAGCTTGGTAGGACAGGGTGAGAGAGATACGCAGTATTTT.

This sequence joins TRBV10-3 and TRBJ2-7; TRBD1 or TRBD2 may be the D gene (5 bases each). This CDR3 spans 14 amino acids. Germline assignment: CDR1 ENHRY and CDR2 SYGVKD. V was shortened by 8 bases and J by 2 bases, with 16 bases between the two germline ends. CDR3 protein: CAIRGTYGAYEQYF. CDR3 coding DNA: TGTGCCATCCGAGGGACGTACGGCGCCTACGAGCAGTACTTC.

The chain combines TRBV27 with TRBJ1-2; 8 bases match TRBD1. With V trimmed by 4 bases and J by 5 bases, 3 bases remained unmatched. Per the germline V gene, CDR1 is MNHEY and CDR2 is SMNVEV (reference sequence). The CDR3 consists of 13 residues. CDR3 sequence: CASSSTGGYGYTF. In DNA form, the CDR3 reads TGTGCCAGCAGTTCCACAGGGGGTTATGGCTACACCTTC.

There are a few counts of this clonotype. The V gene is TRBV5-1, the J gene TRBJ2-7; D is ambiguous. Trimming cost V 0 bases and J 3 bases, with 10 bases left between them. CDR3 length: 14 amino acids. Germline V CDR1 and CDR2: SGHRS, YFSETQ. CDR3 region: CASSLGAILYEQYF. CDR3 DNA: TGCGCCAGCAGCTTGGGCGCCATCCTCTACGAGCAGTACTTC.

The chain couples TRBV29-1 to TRBJ1-1, with 9 bases that match TRBD1. CDR3 length: 12 amino acids. Germline trimming cut 7 bases from V and 4 bases from J; bases unmatched to any gene: 4. From germline, CDR1 is SQVTM and CDR2 ANQGSEA. DNA of the CDR3: TGCAGCGGGGGACAGGGCCCCACTGAAGCTTTCTTT. Amino acids: CSGGQGPTEAFF.

This clonotype was seen a few times. The rearrangement uses TRBV7-2 and TRBJ1-2, with a tentative D call TRBD1 (5 bases). V gave up 5 bases and J gave up 8 bases, with 15 bases separating them. CDR1 and CDR2 (germline): SGHTA, FQGNSA. The CDR3 has 13 amino acids. CDR3 DNA: TGTGCCAGCAGCCCAGGACCCGGGGCAGGCTACACCTTC. Residues: CASSPGPGAGYTF. The variable domain in full, completed from reference TRBV7-2 and TRBJ1-2, reads GAGVSQSPSNKVTEKGKDVELRCDPISGHTALYWYRQSLGQGLEFLIYFQGNSAPDKSGLPSDRFSAERTGGSVSTLTIQRTQQEDSAVYLCASSPGPGAGYTFGSGTRLTVV.

The CDR3 loop is CASSLTSAGPYEQYF. The CDR3 bases are TGTGCCAGCAGCTTAACTTCGGCGGGTCCCTACGAGCAGTACTTC. The chain is built from TRBV11-2 and TRBJ2-7; a possible D gene is TRBD2 (5 bases). V lost 2 bases and J lost 2, with 13 bases in between. This CDR3 is 15 amino acids long. In germline, CDR1 is SGHAT, CDR2 FQNNGV.

This clonotype came up many times. The gene calls are TRBV7-3 and TRBJ2-1; D ambiguous. Germline CDR1 is SGHTA and CDR2 is FQGTGA. There are 13 residues in the CDR3. Trimming pared 5 bases from V and 4 bases from J, leaving 9 bases between. CDR3 bases: TGTGCCAGCAGCCAAATGGGGTACAATGAGCAGTTCTTC. Amino acid sequence: CASSQMGYNEQFF.

This clonotype was seen a few times. V and J are TRBV2 and TRBJ1-1; 7 bases agree with TRBD1. The V segment lost 4 bases and the J segment 2 bases; nucleotides outside the gene matches: 7. This CDR3 comprises 15 residues. Germline V gene lookup returns CDR1 SNHLY and CDR2 FYNNEI. The CDR3 region has the DNA TGTGCCAGCAGTGTCGACAGGGTTCTTAACACTGAAGCTTTCTTT. It specifies CASSVDRVLNTEAFF.

This rearrangement joins TRBV5-1 to TRBJ2-5, with TRBD1 identical over 9 bases. The CDR3 has 13 amino acids. Per germline, CDR1 SGHRS and CDR2 YFSETQ. V dropped 4 bases and J dropped 4; count of bases not matched to a gene: 2. The CDR3 sequence: CASSPDRGETQYF. CDR3 in DNA: TGCGCCAGCAGCCCGGACAGGGGAGAGACCCAGTACTTC.

This chain connects TRBV28 to TRBJ2-2, with D perhaps given as TRBD1 or TRBD2 (5 bases each). Per the germline V gene, CDR1 is MDHEN and CDR2 is SYDVKM. Deletions cut 6 bases from V and 8 bases from J, with 16 bases between. The CDR3 length is 14 residues. The CDR3 protein is CASRTTPGLGELFF. The CDR3 coding sequence is TGTGCCAGCAGGACTACCCCGGGGCTGGGGGAGCTGTTTTTT.

The V and J genes are TRBV7-9 and TRBJ1-1; D might be TRBD1 (5 bases). Trimming removed 5 bases from V and 3 bases from J, with 19 bases in between. The CDR3 length is 16 residues. Germline CDR1 SEHNR, CDR2 FQNEAQ (reference sequence). The CDR3 DNA reads TGTGCCAGCAGCCCTCTCGTCGGGGCGAAGGACACTGAAGCTTTCTTT. This sequence encodes CASSPLVGAKDTEAFF.

This clonotype was detected only a few times. The chain carries TRBV6-5 and TRBJ2-2, with D unclear. The V gene's germline CDR1 is MNHEY and CDR2 SVGAGI. The CDR3 consists of 15 residues. Trimming cost V 6 bases and J 0 bases, with 11 bases left between them. The DNA for the CDR3 is TGTGCCAGCAGAGTTGGGCAGACGAACACCGGGGAGCTGTTTTTT. This sequence encodes CASRVGQTNTGELFF.

The chain uses TRBV11-3 and TRBJ2-2, with TRBD2 matching over 9 bases. The CDR3 sequence is 15 residues long. Trimming removed 11 bases from V and 3 bases from J; junction bases left unmatched: 10. CDR1 and CDR2 from the germline V gene are SGHNT and YENEEA. CDR3 DNA sequence: TGTGCCCTGGAGCGGGGGGCACTGTACACCGGGGAGCTGTTTTTT. Translating gives CALERGALYTGELFF.

This clonotype was recorded many times. The chain uses TRBV20-1 and TRBJ2-1; 12 bases are a match to TRBD2. This CDR3 region has 15 residues. Germline CDR1 and CDR2: DFQATT and SNEGSKA (reference sequence). V lost 1 base to trimming and J lost 10 bases; unmatched junction nucleotides: 8. Here the CDR3 reads CSARVGTSGPGEQFF. The CDR3 DNA is TGCAGTGCTAGAGTGGGGACTAGCGGGCCAGGGGAGCAGTTCTTC.

This clonotype has more than one count but fewer than ten. V usage is TRBV5-1 and J usage is TRBJ2-3; possibly TRBD1 for D (6 bases). The CDR3 runs to 16 residues. V dropped 1 base and J dropped 1 base, with 13 bases sitting between them. Germline V gives CDR1 SGHRS, CDR2 YFSETQ. The CDR3 is CASSLYRGFGTDTQYF. The CDR3, as DNA: TGCGCCAGCAGCTTGTATAGGGGGTTCGGCACAGATACGCAGTATTTT.

The chain uses TRBV3-1 and TRBJ2-5; D gene unclear. V was clipped by 4 bases and J by 2 bases, with 8 bases between them. The CDR3 has 13 residues. Looked up from germline, CDR1 is LGHDT and CDR2 is YNNKEL (reference sequence). CDR3 protein: CASSPSRQETQYF. For the CDR3, the DNA is TGTGCCAGCAGCCCTAGTAGGCAAGAGACCCAGTACTTC.